The 9 T cell receptor beta chains below were found in one sample sequenced in a study of T-cell reconstitution after alpha-beta-depleted transplantation in children (dated by TCRdb to the mid-2010s). Preparation of the library involved PCR. Instrument on record: Illumina HiSeq 2500. TCR library preparation used molecular barcoding, with unique molecular identifiers applied to normalize quantification of the TCRbeta repertoire. TCRdb cleaned the public reads at Q25 with fastp, built clones with MiXCR and kept in-frame beta chains. Rows matching on CDR3 protein sequence are summarized as one entry with the most common DNA and genes. The sample includes about 830,000 distinct CDR3 sequences, with around 15% observed a single time. The ten largest make up roughly 4.8% of the sample. The meaning of the sample's treatment or condition label: allogeneic hematopoietic cell transplantation with graft depleted of TCRalphabeta T cells and CD19 B cells.

The sequencing here drew on PBMCs, mostly from graft donor cells, taken 360 days after TCRalphabeta/CD19-depleted stem cell transplant. All receptors derive from a male patient under 18 who had a stem cell transplant for acute lymphoblastic leukemia, so the T cells may come from the graft donor.

This sequence joins TRBV19 and TRBJ1-5; D is unresolved. This CDR3 is built from 14 residues. V was clipped by 5 bases and J by 0 bases, with 8 bases between them. Germline V CDR1 and CDR2: LNHDA, SQIVND (reference sequence). The CDR3 sequence: CASSGRTSNQPQHF. The CDR3, as DNA: TGTGCCAGTAGTGGCCGGACTAGCAATCAGCCCCAGCATTTT.

The chain uses TRBV5-1 and TRBJ1-1; perhaps TRBD1 as D (5 bases). The germline CDR1 and CDR2 sequences are SGHRS and YFSETQ. V lost 2 bases to trimming and J lost 1 base, with 12 bases between them. The CDR3 runs 15 residues. In DNA form, the CDR3 reads TGCGCCAGCAGCTTCTACGGGGGGTCGAACACTGAAGCTTTCTTT. Translated: CASSFYGGSNTEAFF.

This clonotype was observed a few times. V and J are TRBV5-1 and TRBJ2-1; D possibly corresponds to TRBD2 (5 bases). CDR3 length equals 16 residues. The germline CDR1 and CDR2 sequences are SGHRS and YFSETQ. V gave up 0 bases and J gave up 6 bases, with 16 bases separating them. The CDR3 nucleotides are TGCGCCAGCAGCTTGGGCCTAGCTCGACCCGGCAATGAGCAGTTCTTC. Amino acids: CASSLGLARPGNEQFF.

The chain is built from TRBV9 and TRBJ2-1; 11 positions agree with TRBD2. Per germline, CDR1 SGDLS and CDR2 YYNGEE. The trim removed 3 bases at V and 2 bases at J, leaving 7 bases unmatched. The CDR3 sequence is 17 residues long. The CDR3 DNA is TGTGCCAGCAGCGGACCGGGACTAGCGGTAACCTACAATGAGCAGTTCTTC. Translating gives CASSGPGLAVTYNEQFF.

The chain is built from TRBV24-1 and TRBJ2-4; 11 bases agree with TRBD1. Germline trimming cut 4 bases from V and 6 bases from J; bases unmatched to any gene: 4. The germline V gene encodes CDR1 KGHDR and CDR2 SFDVKD. This CDR3 has 15 amino acids. CDR3 in DNA: TGTGCCACCAGTGACTCCGGGACAGGGGGAAACATTCAGTACTTC. It encodes CATSDSGTGGNIQYF.

In its sample, this clonotype was seen a few times. J is TRBJ2-3 and V is TRBV30; TRBD2 matches 7 bases. V trimming: 7 bases; J trimming: 2 bases; junction bases outside the gene matches: 9. This CDR3 contains 14 residues. The germline V gene encodes CDR1 GTSNPN and CDR2 SVGIG (reference sequence). The CDR3 bases are TGTGCCTTTAAGCGGGGACGGAACACAGATACGCAGTATTTT. Its translation: CAFKRGRNTDTQYF.

This clonotype appeared a few times. The rearrangement joins TRBV25-1 to TRBJ2-5; D remains unclear. The CDR3 totals 15 residues. The V and J ends lost 3 bases and 7 bases respectively, with 18 bases between them. From germline, CDR1 is MGHDK and CDR2 SYGVNS. This CDR3 reads CASSDPSLKFGTQYF. The DNA for the CDR3 is TGTGCCAGCAGTGATCCCAGCCTAAAATTCGGGACCCAGTACTTC.

V and J are TRBV13 and TRBJ2-7; D not certain. The germline V gene encodes CDR1 PRHDT and CDR2 FYEKMQ (reference sequence). This CDR3 comprises 15 residues. Trimming left V 5 bases short and J 0 bases short, with 14 bases between. CDR3 sequence: CASSPQTAASYEQYF. CDR3 nucleotide sequence: TGTGCCAGCAGCCCCCAGACGGCCGCCTCCTACGAGCAGTACTTC.

The rearrangement uses TRBV7-2 and TRBJ2-5; 7 nucleotides agree with TRBD2. V lost 5 bases to trimming and J lost 5 bases; unmatched junction nucleotides: 14. The germline gives CDR1 SGHTA, CDR2 FQGNSA. The CDR3 totals 16 residues. The CDR3 protein is CASSGPTGGSGETQYF. CDR3 coding DNA: TGTGCCAGCAGCGGGCCGACCGGCGGGAGCGGGGAGACCCAGTACTTC.